Below, 6 T cell receptor beta chains from the same sample are listed, as sequenced in a study of cytotoxic CD8 clonotypes in ibrutinib-treated CLL. Libraries were prepared by immunoSEQ multiplex PCR; TCRdb keeps only in-frame clonotypes and omits some of them. This table has some 150,000 clones, about 80% appearing once. The sequencing used PBMCs, collected after 12 months of ibrutinib treatment. The receptors stem from a human donor with chronic lymphocytic leukemia.

V gene TRBV9 combines with J gene TRBJ1-5; TRBD1 aligns across 9 bases. The ends lost 4 bases at V and 7 bases at J; junction bases unmatched: 6. The germline gives CDR1 SGDLS, CDR2 YYNGEE. The CDR3 sequence is 14 residues long. In nucleotides, the CDR3 is TGTGCCAGCAGCCAGGACAGGGGCGAGCAGCCCCAGCATTTT. The encoded protein is CASSQDRGEQPQHF.

The chain recombines TRBV7-2 with TRBJ2-2, with D maybe TRBD2 (5 bases). V was trimmed by 2 bases and J by 6 bases, leaving 10 bases between them. Germline V CDR1 and CDR2: SGHTA, FQGNSA. The CDR3 consists of 14 residues. The CDR3 DNA reads as TGTGCCAGCAGCTTAACGGGAAGGTCCGGGGAGCTGTTTTTT. Translated, it gives CASSLTGRSGELFF.

The genes are TRBV9 and TRBJ2-3; 9 bases line up with TRBD2. The CDR3 consists of 14 residues. V lost 4 bases and J lost 6; bases outside the gene matches: 6. Germline V gene sequence: CDR1 SGDLS, CDR2 YYNGEE. In DNA form, the CDR3 reads TGTGCCAGCAGCCATAGGACTAGCGCGGATACGCAGTATTTT. Translated: CASSHRTSADTQYF.

The chain combines TRBV13 with TRBJ2-5; the match to TRBD1 covers 9 bases. This CDR3 is built from 12 residues. Germline V gene sequence: CDR1 PRHDT, CDR2 FYEKMQ (reference sequence). V shed 8 bases and J 5 bases; nucleotides not matched to a gene: 3. CDR3 sequence reads: CASRTGVETQYF. CDR3 coding DNA: TGTGCCAGCCGGACAGGGGTTGAGACCCAGTACTTC.

V and J are TRBV7-8 and TRBJ1-1; 9 nucleotides match TRBD1. Germline V gives CDR1 SGHVS, CDR2 FQNEAQ. V was clipped by 0 bases and J by 4 bases; unmatched bases: 3. The CDR3 length is 15 residues. The CDR3, as DNA: TGTGCCAGCAGCTTAGCTGGACAGGGGCGCACTGAAGCTTTCTTT. As protein: CASSLAGQGRTEAFF.

CDR3 sequence reads: CASKLSPQVSGYGYTF. CDR3 sequence (DNA): TGTGCCAGTAAGCTTAGCCCTCAGGTCTCCGGCTATGGCTACACCTTC. The chain joins TRBV19 to TRBJ1-2; D ambiguous. From germline, CDR1 is LNHDA and CDR2 SQIVND (reference sequence). The CDR3 spans 16 residues. Trimming pared 7 bases from V and 4 bases from J, leaving 22 bases between.